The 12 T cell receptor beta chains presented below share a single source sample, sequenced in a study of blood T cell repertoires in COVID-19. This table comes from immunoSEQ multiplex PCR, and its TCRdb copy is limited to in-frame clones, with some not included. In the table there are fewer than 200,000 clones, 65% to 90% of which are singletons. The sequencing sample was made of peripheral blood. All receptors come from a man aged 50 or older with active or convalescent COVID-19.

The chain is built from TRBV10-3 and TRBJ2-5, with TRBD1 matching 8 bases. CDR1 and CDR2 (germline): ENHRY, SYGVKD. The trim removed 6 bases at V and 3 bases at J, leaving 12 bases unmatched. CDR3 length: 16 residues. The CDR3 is CAIRASGTGPKETQYF. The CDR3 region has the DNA TGTGCCATCAGAGCCTCCGGGACAGGACCGAAAGAGACCCAGTACTTC.

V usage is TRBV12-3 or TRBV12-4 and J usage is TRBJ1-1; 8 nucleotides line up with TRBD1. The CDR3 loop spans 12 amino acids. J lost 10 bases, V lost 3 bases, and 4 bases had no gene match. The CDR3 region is CASSFRGQVAFF. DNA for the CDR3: TGTGCCAGCAGTTTTCGGGGACAGGTAGCTTTCTTT.

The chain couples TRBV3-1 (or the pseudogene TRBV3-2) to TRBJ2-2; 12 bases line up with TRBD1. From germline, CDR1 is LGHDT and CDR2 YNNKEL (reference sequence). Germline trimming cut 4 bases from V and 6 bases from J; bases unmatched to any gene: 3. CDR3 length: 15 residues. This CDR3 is CASSPGTGGSGELFF. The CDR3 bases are TGTGCCAGCAGCCCGGGGACAGGGGGCTCCGGGGAGCTGTTTTTT.

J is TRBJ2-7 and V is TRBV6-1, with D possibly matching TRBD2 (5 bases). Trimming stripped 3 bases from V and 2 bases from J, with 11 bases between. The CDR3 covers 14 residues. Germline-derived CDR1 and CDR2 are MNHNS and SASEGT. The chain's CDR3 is CASSERAGTYEQYF. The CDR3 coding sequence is TGTGCCAGCAGTGAGAGGGCCGGGACCTACGAGCAGTACTTC.

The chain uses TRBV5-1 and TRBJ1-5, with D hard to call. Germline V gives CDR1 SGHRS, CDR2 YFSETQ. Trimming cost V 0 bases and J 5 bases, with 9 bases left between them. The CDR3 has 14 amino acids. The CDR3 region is CASSLDGLYQPQHF. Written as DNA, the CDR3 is TGCGCCAGCAGCTTGGACGGGTTGTATCAGCCCCAGCATTTT. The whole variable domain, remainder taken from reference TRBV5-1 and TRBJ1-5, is KAGVTQTPRYLIKTRGQQVTLSCSPISGHRSVSWYQQTPGQGLQFLFEYFSETQRNKGNFPGRFSGRQFSNSRSEMNVSTLELGDSALYLCASSLDGLYQPQHFGDGTRLSIL.

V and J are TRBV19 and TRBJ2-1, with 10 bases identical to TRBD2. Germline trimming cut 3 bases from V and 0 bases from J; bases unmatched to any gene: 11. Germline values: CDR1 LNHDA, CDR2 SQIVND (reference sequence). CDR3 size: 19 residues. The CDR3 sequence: CASSIETLQRGGSYNEQFF. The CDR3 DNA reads TGTGCCAGTAGTATCGAAACTCTACAGCGGGGGGGCTCCTACAATGAGCAGTTCTTC.

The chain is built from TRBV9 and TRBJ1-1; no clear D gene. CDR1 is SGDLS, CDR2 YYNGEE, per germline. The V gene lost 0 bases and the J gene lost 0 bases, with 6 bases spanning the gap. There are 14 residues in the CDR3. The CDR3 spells CASSVERVNTEAFF. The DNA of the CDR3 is TGTGCCAGCAGCGTAGAACGGGTGAACACTGAAGCTTTCTTT.

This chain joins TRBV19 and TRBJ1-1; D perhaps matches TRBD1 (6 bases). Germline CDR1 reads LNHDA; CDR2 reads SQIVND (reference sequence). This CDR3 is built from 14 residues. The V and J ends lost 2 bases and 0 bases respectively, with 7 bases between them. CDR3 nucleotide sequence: TGTGCCAGTAGTATATCAGGGGTGAACACTGAAGCTTTCTTT. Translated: CASSISGVNTEAFF. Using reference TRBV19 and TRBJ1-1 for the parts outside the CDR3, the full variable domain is DGGITQSPKYLFRKEGQNVTLSCEQNLNHDAMYWYRQDPGQGLRLIYYSQIVNDFQKGDIAEGYSVSREKKESFPLTVTSAQKNPTAFYLCASSISGVNTEAFFGQGTRLTVV.

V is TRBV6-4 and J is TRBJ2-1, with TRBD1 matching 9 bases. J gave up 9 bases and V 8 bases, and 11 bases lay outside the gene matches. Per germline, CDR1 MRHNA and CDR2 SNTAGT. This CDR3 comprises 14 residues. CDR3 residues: CASRVGTGYTEQFF. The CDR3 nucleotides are TGTGCCAGCCGAGTCGGGACAGGGTATACTGAGCAGTTCTTC.

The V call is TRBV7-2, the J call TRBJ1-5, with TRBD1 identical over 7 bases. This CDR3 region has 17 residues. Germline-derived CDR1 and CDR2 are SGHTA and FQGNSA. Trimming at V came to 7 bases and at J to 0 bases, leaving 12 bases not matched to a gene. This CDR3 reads CASNRGGVSDSNQPQHF. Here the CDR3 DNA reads TGTGCCAGCAACAGGGGTGGGGTTAGCGATAGCAATCAGCCCCAGCATTTT.

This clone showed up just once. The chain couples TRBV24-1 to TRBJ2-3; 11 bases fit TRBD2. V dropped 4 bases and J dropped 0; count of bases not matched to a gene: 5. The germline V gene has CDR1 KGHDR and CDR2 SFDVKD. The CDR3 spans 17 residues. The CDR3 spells CATSEGLAGASTDTQYF. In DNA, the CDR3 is TGTGCCACCAGTGAAGGACTAGCGGGTGCTAGCACAGATACGCAGTATTTT.

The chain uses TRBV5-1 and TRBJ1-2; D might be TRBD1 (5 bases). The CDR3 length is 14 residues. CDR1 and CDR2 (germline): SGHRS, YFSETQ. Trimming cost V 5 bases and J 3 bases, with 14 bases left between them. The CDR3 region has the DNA TGCGCCAGCAGAATTGGAGGGGCCGACTATGGCTACACCTTC. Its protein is CASRIGGADYGYTF.